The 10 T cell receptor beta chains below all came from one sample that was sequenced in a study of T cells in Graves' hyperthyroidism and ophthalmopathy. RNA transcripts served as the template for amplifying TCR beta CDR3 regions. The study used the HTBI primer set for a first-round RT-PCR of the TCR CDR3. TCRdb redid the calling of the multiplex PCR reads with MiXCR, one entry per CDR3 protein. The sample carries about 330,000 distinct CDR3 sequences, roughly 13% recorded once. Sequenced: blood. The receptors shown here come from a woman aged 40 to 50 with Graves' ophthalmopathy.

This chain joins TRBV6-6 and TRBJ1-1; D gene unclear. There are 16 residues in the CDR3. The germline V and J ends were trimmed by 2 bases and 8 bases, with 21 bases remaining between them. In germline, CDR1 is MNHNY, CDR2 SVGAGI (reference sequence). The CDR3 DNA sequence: TGTGCCAGCAGTTACGTAGAGGTCTGGGGATTAAAAGAAGCTTTCTTT. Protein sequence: CASSYVEVWGLKEAFF.

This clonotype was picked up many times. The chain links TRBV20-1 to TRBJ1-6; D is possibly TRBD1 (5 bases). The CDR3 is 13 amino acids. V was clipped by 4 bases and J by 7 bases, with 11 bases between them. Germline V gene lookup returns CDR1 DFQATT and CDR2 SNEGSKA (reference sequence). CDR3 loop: CSATRDPNSPLHF. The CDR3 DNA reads TGCAGTGCTACCCGGGACCCCAATTCACCCCTCCACTTT.

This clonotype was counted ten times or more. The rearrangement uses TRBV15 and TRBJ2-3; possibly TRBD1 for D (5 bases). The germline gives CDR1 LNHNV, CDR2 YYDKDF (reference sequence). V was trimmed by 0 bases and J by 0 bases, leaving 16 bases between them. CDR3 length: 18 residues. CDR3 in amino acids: CATSRDVSQGLSTDTQYF. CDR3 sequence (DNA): TGTGCCACCAGCAGAGATGTCTCCCAGGGTCTTAGCACAGATACGCAGTATTTT.

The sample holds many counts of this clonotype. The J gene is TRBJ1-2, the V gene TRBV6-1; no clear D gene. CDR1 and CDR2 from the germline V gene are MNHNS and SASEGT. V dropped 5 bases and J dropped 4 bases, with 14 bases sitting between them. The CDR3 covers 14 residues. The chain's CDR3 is CASSSGPGPYGYTF. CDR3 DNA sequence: TGTGCCAGCAGTTCAGGACCCGGCCCCTATGGCTACACCTTC.

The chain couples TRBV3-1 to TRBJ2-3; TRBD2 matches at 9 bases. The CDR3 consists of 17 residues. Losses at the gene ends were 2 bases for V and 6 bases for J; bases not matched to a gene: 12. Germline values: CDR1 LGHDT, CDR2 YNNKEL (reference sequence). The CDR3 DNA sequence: TGTGCCAGCAGCCAATTTTCCCTAGCGGGGTATTTGGATACGCAGTATTTT. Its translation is CASSQFSLAGYLDTQYF.

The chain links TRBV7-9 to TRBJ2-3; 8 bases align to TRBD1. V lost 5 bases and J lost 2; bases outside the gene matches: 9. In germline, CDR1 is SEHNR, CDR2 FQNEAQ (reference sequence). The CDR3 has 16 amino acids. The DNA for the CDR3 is TGTGCCAGCAGCGAATACAGGGGGATAGACACAGATACGCAGTATTTT. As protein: CASSEYRGIDTDTQYF. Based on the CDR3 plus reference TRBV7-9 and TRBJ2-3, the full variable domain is DTGVSQNPRHKITKRGQNVTFRCDPISEHNRLYWYRQTLGQGPEFLTYFQNEAQLEKSRLLSDRFSAERPKGSFSTLEIQRTEQGDSAMYLCASSEYRGIDTDTQYFGPGTRLTVL.

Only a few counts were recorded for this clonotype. Here the CDR3 DNA reads TGTGCCAGTAAAAGGAGGACAGGGGGCATCGACGAGCAGTACTTC. Translated, it gives CASKRRTGGIDEQYF. This chain links TRBV19 with TRBJ2-7; 11 nucleotides align to TRBD1. In germline, CDR1 is LNHDA, CDR2 SQIVND (reference sequence). CDR3 size: 15 residues. J lost 5 bases, V lost 7 bases, and 10 bases had no gene match.

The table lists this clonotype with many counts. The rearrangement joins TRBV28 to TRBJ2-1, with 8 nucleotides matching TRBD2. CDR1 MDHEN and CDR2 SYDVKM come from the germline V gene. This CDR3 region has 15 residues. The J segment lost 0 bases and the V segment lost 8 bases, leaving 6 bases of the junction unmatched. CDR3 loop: CASCKRGSSYNEQFF. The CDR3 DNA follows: TGTGCCAGCTGTAAGCGGGGGAGCTCCTACAATGAGCAGTTCTTC.

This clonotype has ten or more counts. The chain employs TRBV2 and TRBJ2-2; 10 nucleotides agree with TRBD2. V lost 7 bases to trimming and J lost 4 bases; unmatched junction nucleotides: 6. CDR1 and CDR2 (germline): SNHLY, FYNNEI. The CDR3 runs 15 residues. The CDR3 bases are TGTGCCAGCACCGTAGCGGGGGGCGCCACCGGGGAGCTGTTTTTT. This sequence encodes CASTVAGGATGELFF.

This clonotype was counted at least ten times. The CDR3 nucleotides are TGTGCCAGCAGGTCTGCTGGACTATCAACCTACGAGCAGTACTTC. Translated: CASRSAGLSTYEQYF. V gene TRBV11-2 combines with J gene TRBJ2-7, with D possibly TRBD2 on 6 matching bases. V lost 6 bases and J 2 bases, leaving 17 bases between the germline ends. Germline assignment: CDR1 SGHAT and CDR2 FQNNGV. CDR3 length: 15 amino acids.